This TCR beta chain was documented in a study of tumor-infiltrating lymphocytes in primary liver carcinoma. Starting from 400 to 500 ng of total RNA, TCR beta cDNA was produced with a primer in the constant region. Three-round nested multiplex PCR performed with slightly modified ARM-PCR produced the TCR beta libraries. Researchers ran the first two PCR rounds for ten to eleven cycles each with TRBV1-TRBV30 forward primers and a C-beta reverse primer. A single record per CDR3 protein comes from TCRdb applying MiXCR to the multiplex PCR reads. The sample includes approximately 330,000 distinct CDR3 sequences, about 65% seen only once; the top ten take about 6%. With 0 bases removed from V and 13 bases from J, the gap between germline ends came to 13 bases. In germline, CDR1 is MNHEY, CDR2 SVGAGI. The CDR3 length is 13 residues. For blood RNA, unsorted whole blood served as the source, and germline DNA was extracted too.

The source of this sequence is a man aged 40-55 years with primary liver carcinoma and hepatitis B virus infection. Specimen: peripheral blood. This sequence joins TRBV6-5 and TRBJ2-1, with D unresolved. CDR3 in amino acids: CASSYSNRYDQFF. The CDR3 DNA reads TGTGCCAGCAGTTACTCGAATCGATACGACCAGTTCTTC.